This T cell receptor beta chain came from a study of Graves' ophthalmopathy and Graves' hyperthyroidism. CDR3 regions of TCR beta were amplified from RNA transcripts. RT-PCR was first run with HTBI primers, then multiplex PCR in a second round. TCRdb re-derived calls from the multiplex PCR reads in MiXCR, one entry per CDR3 protein. The repertoire holds approximately 480,000 distinct CDR3 sequences, with approximately 15% as singletons. With 4 bases clipped from V and 4 bases from J, the junction kept 28 bases outside the gene matches. Germline V gene sequence: CDR1 MNHEY, CDR2 SVGEGT. The CDR3 consists of 22 residues.

The chain is built from TRBV6-2 or TRBV6-3 and TRBJ1-2, with 9 bases identical to TRBD1. The sequence came from a woman aged 25 to 39 with Graves' ophthalmopathy. Sequenced input: blood. The DNA of the CDR3 is TGTGCCAGCAGTTCCTCATTAAAAATCCCTGGGACAGGGAAAGATTGGGGCTATGGCTACACCTTC. It codes for CASSSSLKIPGTGKDWGYGYTF.